This TCR beta chain was captured in a study of cytomegalovirus exposure and HLA in healthy donors. Libraries were prepared by immunoSEQ multiplex PCR; TCRdb keeps only in-frame clonotypes and omits some of them. The data show under 200,000 clones, 75% to 90% seen once. Germline V CDR1 and CDR2: SGDLS, YYNGEE. This CDR3 comprises 13 residues. The germline V and J ends were trimmed by 3 bases and 7 bases, with 11 bases remaining between them. The V gene is TRBV9, the J gene TRBJ2-1, with D possibly being TRBD2 (6 bases). The sequencing input was PBMCs. This receptor was taken from a man between 18 and 35 years old in good health and CMV-seropositive. The chain's CDR3 is CASSGLGENEQFF. DNA of the CDR3: TGTGCCAGCAGCGGACTAGGGGAGAATGAGCAGTTCTTC.